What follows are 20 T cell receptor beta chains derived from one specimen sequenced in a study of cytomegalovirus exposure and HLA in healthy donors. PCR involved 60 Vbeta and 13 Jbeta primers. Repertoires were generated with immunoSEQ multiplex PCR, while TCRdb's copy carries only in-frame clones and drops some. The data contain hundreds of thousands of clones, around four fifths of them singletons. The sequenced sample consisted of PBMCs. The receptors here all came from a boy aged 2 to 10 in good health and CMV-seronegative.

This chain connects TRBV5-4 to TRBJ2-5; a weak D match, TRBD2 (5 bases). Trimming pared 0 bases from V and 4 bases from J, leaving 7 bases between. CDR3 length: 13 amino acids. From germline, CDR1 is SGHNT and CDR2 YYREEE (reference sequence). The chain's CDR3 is CASSLAGRETQYF. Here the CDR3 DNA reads TGTGCCAGCAGCTTGGCGGGGAGAGAGACCCAGTACTTC.

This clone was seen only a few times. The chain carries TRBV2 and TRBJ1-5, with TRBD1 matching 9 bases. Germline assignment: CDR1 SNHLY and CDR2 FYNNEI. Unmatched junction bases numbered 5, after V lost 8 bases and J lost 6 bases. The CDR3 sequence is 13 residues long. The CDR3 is CASRTGEVQPQHF. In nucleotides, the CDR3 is TGTGCCAGCCGGACAGGGGAGGTTCAGCCCCAGCATTTT.

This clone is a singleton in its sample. The CDR3 loop reads CASSYGEGPGEKLFF. For the CDR3, the DNA is TGTGCCAGCAGCTACGGGGAGGGGCCTGGCGAAAAACTGTTTTTT. The chain carries TRBV9 and TRBJ1-4, with D possibly matching TRBD1 (5 bases). This CDR3 contains 15 residues. V was shortened by 4 bases and J by 8 bases, with 18 bases between the two germline ends. The germline V gene has CDR1 SGDLS and CDR2 YYNGEE.

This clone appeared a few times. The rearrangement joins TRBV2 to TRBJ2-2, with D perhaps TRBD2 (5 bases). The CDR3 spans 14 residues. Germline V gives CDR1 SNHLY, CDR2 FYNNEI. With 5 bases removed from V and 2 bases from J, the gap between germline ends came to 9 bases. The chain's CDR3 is CASSSGINTGELFF. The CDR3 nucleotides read TGTGCCAGCAGTTCCGGGATAAACACCGGGGAGCTGTTTTTT.

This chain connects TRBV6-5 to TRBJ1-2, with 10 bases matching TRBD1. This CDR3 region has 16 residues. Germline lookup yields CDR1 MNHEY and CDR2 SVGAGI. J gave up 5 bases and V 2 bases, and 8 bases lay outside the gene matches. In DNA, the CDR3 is TGTGCCAGCAGTTACGTGAGGACAGGGGGAGGGTATGGCTACACCTTC. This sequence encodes CASSYVRTGGGYGYTF.

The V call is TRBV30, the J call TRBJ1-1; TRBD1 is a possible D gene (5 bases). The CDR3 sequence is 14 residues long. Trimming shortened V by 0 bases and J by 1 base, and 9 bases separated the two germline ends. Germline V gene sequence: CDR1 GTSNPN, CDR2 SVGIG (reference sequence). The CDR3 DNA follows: TGTGCCTGGAGTGTAGTGGGGCGGAACACTGAAGCTTTCTTT. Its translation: CAWSVVGRNTEAFF.

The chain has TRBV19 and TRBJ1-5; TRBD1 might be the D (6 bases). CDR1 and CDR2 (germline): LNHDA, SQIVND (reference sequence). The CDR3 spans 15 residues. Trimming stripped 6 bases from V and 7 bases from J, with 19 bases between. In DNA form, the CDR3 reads TGTGCCAGTAGGTGGGGGGGCCTTTCGGGGCAGCCCCAGCATTTT. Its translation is CASRWGGLSGQPQHF.

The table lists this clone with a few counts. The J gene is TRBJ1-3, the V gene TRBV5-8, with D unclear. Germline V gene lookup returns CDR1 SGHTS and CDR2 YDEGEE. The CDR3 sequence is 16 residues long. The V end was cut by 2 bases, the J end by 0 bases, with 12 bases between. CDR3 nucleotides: TGTGCCAGCAGCTTATCCCGACTTAGCTCTGGAAACACCATATATTTT. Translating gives CASSLSRLSSGNTIYF.

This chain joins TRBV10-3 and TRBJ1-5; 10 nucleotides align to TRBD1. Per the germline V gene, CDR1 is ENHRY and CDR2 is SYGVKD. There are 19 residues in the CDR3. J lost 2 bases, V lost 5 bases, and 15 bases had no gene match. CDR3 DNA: TGTGCCATCAGTCCCACCGGGACAGGGGACTTGATGGGCAATCAGCCCCAGCATTTT. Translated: CAISPTGTGDLMGNQPQHF.

The CDR3 loop is CASRGQGDTGELFF. The CDR3 DNA reads as TGTGCCAGCAGGGGACAGGGAGACACCGGGGAGCTGTTTTTT. The genes are TRBV2 and TRBJ2-2; 9 positions match TRBD1. The CDR3 is 14 residues long. Germline assignment: CDR1 SNHLY and CDR2 FYNNEI. With 6 bases clipped from V and 3 bases from J, the junction kept 2 bases outside the gene matches.

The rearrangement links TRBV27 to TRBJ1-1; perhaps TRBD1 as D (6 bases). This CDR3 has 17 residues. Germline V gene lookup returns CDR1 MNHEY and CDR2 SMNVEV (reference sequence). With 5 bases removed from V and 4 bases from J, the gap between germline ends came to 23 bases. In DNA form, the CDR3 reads TGTGCCAGCAGTCTAAATTACAGGGTCGGCTTGGTCACTGAAGCTTTCTTT. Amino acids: CASSLNYRVGLVTEAFF.

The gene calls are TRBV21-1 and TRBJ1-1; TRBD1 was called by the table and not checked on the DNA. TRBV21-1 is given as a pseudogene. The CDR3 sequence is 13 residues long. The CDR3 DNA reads TGTGCCAGCAGGCTTCGACAAGTCACTGAAGCTTTCTTT. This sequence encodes CASRLRQVTEAFF.

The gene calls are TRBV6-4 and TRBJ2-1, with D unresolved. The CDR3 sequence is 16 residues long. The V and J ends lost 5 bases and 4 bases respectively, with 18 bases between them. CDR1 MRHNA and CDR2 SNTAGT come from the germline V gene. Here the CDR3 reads CASSQERSTGYNEQFF. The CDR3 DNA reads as TGTGCCAGCAGTCAAGAAAGGAGTACTGGGTACAATGAGCAGTTCTTC.

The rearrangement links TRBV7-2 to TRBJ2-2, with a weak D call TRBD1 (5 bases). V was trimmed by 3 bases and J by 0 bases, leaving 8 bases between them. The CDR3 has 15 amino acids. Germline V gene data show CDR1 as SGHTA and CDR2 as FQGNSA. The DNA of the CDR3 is TGTGCCAGCAGCTTCCTAGGGGCGAACACCGGGGAGCTGTTTTTT. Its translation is CASSFLGANTGELFF. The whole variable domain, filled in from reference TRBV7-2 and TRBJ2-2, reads GAGVSQSPSNKVTEKGKDVELRCDPISGHTALYWYRQSLGQGLEFLIYFQGNSAPDKSGLPSDRFSAERTGGSVSTLTIQRTQQEDSAVYLCASSFLGANTGELFFGEGSRLTVL.

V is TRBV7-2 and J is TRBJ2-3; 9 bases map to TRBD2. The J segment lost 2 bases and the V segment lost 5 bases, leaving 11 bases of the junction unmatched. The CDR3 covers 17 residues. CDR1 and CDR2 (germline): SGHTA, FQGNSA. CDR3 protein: CASSRVVAGENTDTQYF. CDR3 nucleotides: TGTGCCAGCAGCCGTGTTGTAGCGGGAGAGAACACAGATACGCAGTATTTT.

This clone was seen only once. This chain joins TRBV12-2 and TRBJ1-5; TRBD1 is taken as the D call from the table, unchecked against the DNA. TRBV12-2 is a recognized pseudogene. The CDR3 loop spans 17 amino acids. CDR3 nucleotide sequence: TGTGCAAGTCGCTTTTGGACAGGGGTCCCTTTTTGGGAGCCCCAGCATTTT. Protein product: CASRFWTGVPFWEPQHF.

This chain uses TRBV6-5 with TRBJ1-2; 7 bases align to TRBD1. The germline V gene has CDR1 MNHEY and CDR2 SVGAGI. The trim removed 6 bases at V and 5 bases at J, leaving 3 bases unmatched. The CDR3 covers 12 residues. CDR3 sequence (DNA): TGTGCCAGCAGGCGGACAGGATATGGCTACACCTTC. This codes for CASRRTGYGYTF.

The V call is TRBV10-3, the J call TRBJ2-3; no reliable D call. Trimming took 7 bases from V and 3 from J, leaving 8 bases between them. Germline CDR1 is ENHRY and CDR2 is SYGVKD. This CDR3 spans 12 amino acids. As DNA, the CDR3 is TGTGCCATCACAACAGAAACAGATACGCAGTATTTT. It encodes CAITTETDTQYF.

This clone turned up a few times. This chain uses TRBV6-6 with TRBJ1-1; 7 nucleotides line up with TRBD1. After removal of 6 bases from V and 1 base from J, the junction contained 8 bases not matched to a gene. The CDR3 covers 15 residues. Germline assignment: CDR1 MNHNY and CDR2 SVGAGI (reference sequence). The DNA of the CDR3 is TGTGCCAGCAGGGAACGACAGGGAAGGAACACTGAAGCTTTCTTT. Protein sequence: CASRERQGRNTEAFF.

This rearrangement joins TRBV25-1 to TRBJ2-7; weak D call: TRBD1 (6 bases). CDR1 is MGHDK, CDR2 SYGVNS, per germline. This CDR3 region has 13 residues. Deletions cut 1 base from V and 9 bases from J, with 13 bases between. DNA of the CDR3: TGTGCCAGCAGTGAATTAATCAGGGGATGGCAGTACTTC. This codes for CASSELIRGWQYF.